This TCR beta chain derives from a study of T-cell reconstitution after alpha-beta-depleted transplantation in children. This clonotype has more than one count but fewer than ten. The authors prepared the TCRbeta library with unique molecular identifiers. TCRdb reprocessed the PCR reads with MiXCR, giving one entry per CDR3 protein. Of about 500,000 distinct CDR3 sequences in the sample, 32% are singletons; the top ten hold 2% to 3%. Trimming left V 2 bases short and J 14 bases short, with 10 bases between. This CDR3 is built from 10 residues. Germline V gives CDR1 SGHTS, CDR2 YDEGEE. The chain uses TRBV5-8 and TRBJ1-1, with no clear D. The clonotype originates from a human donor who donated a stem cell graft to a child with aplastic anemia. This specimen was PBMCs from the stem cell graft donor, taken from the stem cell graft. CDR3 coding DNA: TGTGCCAGCAGCTTAATTAGATACTTCTTT. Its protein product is CASSLIRYFF.